This T cell receptor (beta chain) was recorded in a study of blood T cells in healthy people across ages. This clonotype was picked up a small number of times. This CDR3 spans 16 amino acids. The V end lost 3 bases, the J end lost 3 bases, and 15 bases lay between the germline ends. Germline V gene data show CDR1 as MDHEN and CDR2 as SYDVKM. Using a J-beta primer mix together with a sample-barcoded 5' primer, a second PCR was run for roughly 7 to 12 cycles. One entry per CDR3 protein, called by TCRdb with MiXCR from the 5' RACE reads. Here the sample spans about 800,000 distinct CDR3 sequences, roughly 60% being singletons.

Sequencing input: blood. The TCR sequence derives from a young man in good health. The chain carries TRBV28 and TRBJ2-4, with unresolved D. CDR3 nucleotides: TGTGCCAGCAGTTTTAGCCGGAGTATGTTCAAAAACATTCAGTACTTC. Its translation is CASSFSRSMFKNIQYF.